This T cell receptor (beta chain) appears in the sequencing data of a study of OX40 agonist ivuxolimab in advanced cancers. The wider study: As their treatment, patients were administered ivuxolimab, an agonistic anti-OX40 (CD134) antibody. Every patient in dose escalation had hepatocellular carcinoma, melanoma, renal cell or head and neck cancer.

CDR3 length equals 14 residues. The V and J ends lost 5 bases and 7 bases respectively, with 18 bases between them. Germline assignment: CDR1 LNHDA and CDR2 SQIVND (reference sequence). General study results and limits: With doses of 0.1 to 3.0 mg/kg, CD4+ and CD8+ blood T cells had undergone clonal expansion by week 6. On average, CD8+ T cells had more expanded clones than CD4+.

In regard to this clone: Its matching antigen is unknown.

Clones were sequenced by immunoSEQ multiplex PCR, and TCRdb holds only the in-frame ones, with some missing. The data contain more than 85,000 clones, 90% of them singletons. Here the sequenced sample was CD4+ or CD8+ T cells sorted from blood, taken in a trial of the OX40 agonist ivuxolimab. This receptor was identified in an adult with an advanced solid tumor such as melanoma, head and neck, liver or kidney cancer. The V and J genes are TRBV19 and TRBJ2-7; TRBD1 is a possible D gene (6 bases). Here the CDR3 reads CASSSQGPRYEQYF. In DNA, the CDR3 is TGTGCCAGTAGTTCACAGGGACCGAGATATGAGCAGTACTTC. Variable domain in full (rest from reference TRBV19 and TRBJ2-7): DGGITQSPKYLFRKEGQNVTLSCEQNLNHDAMYWYRQDPGQGLRLIYYSQIVNDFQKGDIAEGYSVSREKKESFPLTVTSAQKNPTAFYLCASSSQGPRYEQYFGPGTRLTVT.